This TCR beta chain was identified during a study of blood T cell repertoires in COVID-19. Across the study: The United States, Italy and Spain provided the acute and convalescent COVID-19 samples. From T cells, B-cell-depleted T cells, or PBMCs came the material, which was cDNA or gDNA.

Per the original data handling: Amplification of reference gene primers provided the estimated nucleated cell counts. Repertoires were generated with immunoSEQ multiplex PCR, while TCRdb's copy carries only in-frame clones and drops some. V, J and clone size derive from that table, while D and trimming were established from the DNA sequence. This sample has roughly 21,000 clones, with 80% to 90% found just once. The TCR comes from a man between 65 and 85 years old with active COVID-19. Sequencing was done on a sample of peripheral blood.

The CDR3 region has the DNA TGTGCCGTTCAAAAAGGACAAAATGGCTACACCTTC. Protein: CAVQKGQNGYTF. The chain carries TRBV5-4 and TRBJ1-2, with TRBD1 as a possible D gene (5 bases). This CDR3 is built from 12 residues. Deletions cut 10 bases from V and 6 bases from J, with 16 bases between. CDR1 and CDR2 from the germline V gene are SGHNT and YYREEE (reference sequence). Using reference TRBV5-4 and TRBJ1-2 for the parts outside the CDR3, the full variable domain is ETGVTQSPTHLIKTRGQQVTLRCSSQSGHNTVSWYQQALGQGPQFIFQYYREEENGRGNFPPRFSGLQFPNYSSELNVNALELDDSALYLCAVQKGQNGYTFGSGTRLTVV.